What follows are 19 T cell receptor beta chains derived from one specimen sequenced in a study of long-term antiretroviral therapy in people with HIV. Running of the v3.0 immunoSEQ assay took place at survey level. Sequencing used immunoSEQ multiplex PCR; TCRdb keeps in-frame clones, though not all of them. Found here are some 33,000 clones, roughly 82% of them singletons; the top ten hold about 6%. The sample here was unsorted PBMCs, taken 0.6 years after starting antiretroviral therapy. The receptors come from a man between 18 and 35 years old with HIV.

The V gene is TRBV29-1, the J gene TRBJ1-1, with D tentatively TRBD1 (5 bases). CDR1 and CDR2 (germline): SQVTM, ANQGSEA. This CDR3 spans 14 amino acids. V lost 4 bases and J lost 4, with 16 bases in between. CDR3 nucleotide sequence: TGCAGCGTTGGCGTACCGGGGCCCTCCACTGAAGCTTTCTTT. Translated, it gives CSVGVPGPSTEAFF.

The chain has TRBV28 and TRBJ1-2; D unresolved. The germline V gene has CDR1 MDHEN and CDR2 SYDVKM. V was pared by 4 bases and J by 8 bases, with 14 bases between. The CDR3 is made up of 13 amino acids. CDR3 sequence (DNA): TGTGCCAGCAGTTCAGAGCGGCGGCTGGGCTACACCTTC. Translation: CASSSERRLGYTF.

The chain uses TRBV28 and TRBJ1-5; weak D call: TRBD1 (5 bases). The V gene's germline CDR1 is MDHEN and CDR2 SYDVKM. V was shortened by 1 base and J by 2 bases, with 9 bases between the two germline ends. CDR3 length: 15 amino acids. CDR3 residues: CASSLLLQGNQPQHF. The CDR3 DNA is TGTGCCAGCAGTTTATTGTTACAGGGCAATCAGCCCCAGCATTTT.

DNA of the CDR3: TGTGCCAGCAGTATGACGAACCGGATGGGGACCCAGTACTTC. Translating it yields CASSMTNRMGTQYF. The chain carries TRBV14 and TRBJ2-5; unclear D gene. V was pared by 6 bases and J by 7 bases, with 18 bases between. CDR1 SGHDN and CDR2 FVKESK come from the germline V gene. The length of the CDR3 is 14 residues.

The CDR3 loop is CASSLDVTSTGELFF. In nucleotides, the CDR3 is TGTGCCAGCAGCTTGGATGTGACTAGTACCGGGGAGCTGTTTTTT. The V gene is TRBV5-6, the J gene TRBJ2-2; D possibly corresponds to TRBD2 (6 bases). Germline CDR1 SGHDT, CDR2 YYEEEE. CDR3 length: 15 residues. Trimming shortened V by 0 bases and J by 5 bases, and 11 bases separated the two germline ends.

The J gene is TRBJ2-3, the V gene TRBV28, with unresolved D. V was clipped by 6 bases and J by 2 bases, with 9 bases between them. The length of the CDR3 is 13 residues. The germline V gene encodes CDR1 MDHEN and CDR2 SYDVKM. CDR3 loop: CASSLPATDTQYF. The CDR3 coding sequence is TGTGCCAGCAGCCTGCCAGCCACAGATACGCAGTATTTT.

CDR3 in DNA: TGTGCCAGCTCACCAACCTGGGCCGAGAGTGAAAAACTGTTTTTT. This gives the protein CASSPTWAESEKLFF. The chain uses TRBV18 and TRBJ1-4; D is unclear. The CDR3 spans 15 residues. Germline V gene sequence: CDR1 KGHSH, CDR2 LQKENI. Trimming left V 2 bases short and J 7 bases short, with 14 bases between.

This chain links TRBV18 with TRBJ2-7; D not resolved. V dropped 7 bases and J dropped 0 bases, with 7 bases sitting between them. Germline CDR1 and CDR2: KGHSH and LQKENI. The CDR3 is 12 amino acids. The CDR3 DNA reads TGTGCCAGCTTGGGGATCTCCTACGAGCAGTACTTC. Its protein is CASLGISYEQYF.

The chain combines TRBV4-3 with TRBJ1-5; the D gene is possibly TRBD1 (6 bases). The germline V and J ends were trimmed by 1 base and 3 bases, with 10 bases remaining between them. The V gene's germline CDR1 is LGHNA and CDR2 YSLEER. This CDR3 spans 15 amino acids. The CDR3: CASSQVGGANQPQHF. The CDR3 nucleotides read TGCGCCAGCAGCCAAGTCGGGGGGGCCAATCAGCCCCAGCATTTT.

V usage is TRBV2 and J usage is TRBJ1-1; D call uncertain. Germline V gives CDR1 SNHLY, CDR2 FYNNEI. With 6 bases removed from V and 1 base from J, the gap between germline ends came to 15 bases. CDR3 size: 15 residues. The CDR3 spells CASRRPPLSNTEAFF. In nucleotides, the CDR3 is TGTGCCAGCAGGCGACCACCTCTATCGAACACTGAAGCTTTCTTT.

The chain combines TRBV28 with TRBJ1-1; D gene ambiguous. Deletions cut 5 bases from V and 0 bases from J, with 13 bases between. The germline gives CDR1 MDHEN, CDR2 SYDVKM. The CDR3 sequence is 15 residues long. The CDR3 region is CASSAPQSMNTEAFF. The CDR3 nucleotides are TGTGCCAGCAGTGCCCCACAGTCCATGAACACTGAAGCTTTCTTT.

The chain links TRBV5-1 to TRBJ2-1, with 9 bases identical to TRBD2. V trimming: 7 bases; J trimming: 9 bases; junction bases outside the gene matches: 14. The CDR3 loop spans 15 amino acids. Germline CDR1 reads SGHRS; CDR2 reads YFSETQ. The CDR3 nucleotides are TGCGCCAGCGGAGACGTCATAGCGGGAGAGGGTGAGCAGTTCTTC. Protein sequence: CASGDVIAGEGEQFF.

The V and J genes are TRBV5-4 and TRBJ2-7; 8 nucleotides agree with TRBD1. This CDR3 is built from 14 residues. Germline V gene sequence: CDR1 SGHNT, CDR2 YYREEE (reference sequence). V was pared by 0 bases and J by 6 bases, with 5 bases of the junction left unmatched. The CDR3 region is CASSLGQGTSEQYF. DNA of the CDR3: TGTGCCAGCAGCTTGGGACAGGGGACGAGCGAGCAGTACTTC.

The chain links TRBV6-5 to TRBJ1-5; 8 bases match TRBD1. Germline CDR1 is MNHEY and CDR2 is SVGAGI. The CDR3 runs to 15 residues. J lost 6 bases, V lost 5 bases, and 9 bases had no gene match. CDR3 region: CASSMDRESSQPQHF. In DNA, the CDR3 is TGTGCCAGCAGTATGGACAGGGAGAGTAGTCAGCCCCAGCATTTT.

The chain is built from TRBV5-1 and TRBJ2-3, with a possible D match to TRBD1 (5 bases). Germline CDR1 SGHRS, CDR2 YFSETQ. CDR3 size: 15 residues. Trimming left V 3 bases short and J 2 bases short, with 13 bases between. The CDR3 region has the DNA TGCGCCAGCAGCTGGCCACAAGGGGACACAGATACGCAGTATTTT. It specifies CASSWPQGDTDTQYF.

This clone was seen just once. This sequence joins TRBV12-2 and TRBJ2-2; TRBD2 is the table's D call and was not checked against the DNA. TRBV12-2 is listed as a pseudogene. The CDR3 has 17 residues. As DNA, the CDR3 is TGTGCAAGTCGGTTAGTAGGGAGGACCGAAAACACCGGGGAGCTGTTTTTT. Amino acid sequence: CASRLVGRTENTGELFF.

V usage is TRBV15 and J usage is TRBJ1-5, with D hard to call. Trimming removed 5 bases from V and 2 bases from J, with 13 bases in between. This CDR3 has 15 amino acids. In germline, CDR1 is LNHNV, CDR2 YYDKDF (reference sequence). The CDR3 protein is CATSGYSDGNQPQHF. The CDR3 nucleotides are TGTGCCACCAGCGGATATTCAGACGGCAATCAGCCCCAGCATTTT.

This sequence joins TRBV7-9 and TRBJ2-1, with D unclear. Looked up from germline, CDR1 is SEHNR and CDR2 is FQNEAQ (reference sequence). The V end lost 6 bases, the J end lost 7 bases, and 7 bases lay between the germline ends. There are 11 residues in the CDR3. The CDR3 DNA follows: TGTGCCAGCAGGGCAGGTAATGAGCAGTTCTTC. Protein product: CASRAGNEQFF. The full variable domain, in which reference TRBV7-9 and TRBJ2-1 provide the parts outside the CDR3, is DTGVSQNPRHKITKRGQNVTFRCDPISEHNRLYWYRQTLGQGPEFLTYFQNEAQLEKSRLLSDRFSAERPKGSFSTLEIQRTEQGDSAMYLCASRAGNEQFFGPGTRLTVL.

This rearrangement joins TRBV2 to TRBJ2-1; TRBD2 matches at 7 bases. Losses at the gene ends were 10 bases for V and 5 bases for J; bases not matched to a gene: 8. CDR1 and CDR2 from the germline V gene are SNHLY and FYNNEI. CDR3 length: 13 amino acids. The CDR3 nucleotides are TGTGCCACCCTTCGAGCGGGGCACAATGAGCAGTTCTTC. Its protein is CATLRAGHNEQFF.